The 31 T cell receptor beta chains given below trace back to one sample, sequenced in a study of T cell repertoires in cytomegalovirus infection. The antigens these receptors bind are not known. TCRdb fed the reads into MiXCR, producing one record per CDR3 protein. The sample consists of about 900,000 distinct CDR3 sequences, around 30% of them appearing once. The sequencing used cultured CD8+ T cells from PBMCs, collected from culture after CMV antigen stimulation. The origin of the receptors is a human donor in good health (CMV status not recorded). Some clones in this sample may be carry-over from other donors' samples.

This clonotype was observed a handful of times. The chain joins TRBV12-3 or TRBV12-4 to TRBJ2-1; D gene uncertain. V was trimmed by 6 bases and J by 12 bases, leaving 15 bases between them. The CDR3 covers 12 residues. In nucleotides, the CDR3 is TGTGCCAGCAGATCACTGGGCAACTTGCAGTTCTTC. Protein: CASRSLGNLQFF.

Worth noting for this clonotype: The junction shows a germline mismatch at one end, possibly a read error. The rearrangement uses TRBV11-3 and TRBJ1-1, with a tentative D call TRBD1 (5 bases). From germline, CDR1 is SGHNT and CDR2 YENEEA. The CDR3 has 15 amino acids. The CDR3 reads CGSSLDQGPNTEAFF. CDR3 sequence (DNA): TGTGGCAGCAGCTTAGATCAGGGTCCGAACACTGAAGCTTTCTTT.

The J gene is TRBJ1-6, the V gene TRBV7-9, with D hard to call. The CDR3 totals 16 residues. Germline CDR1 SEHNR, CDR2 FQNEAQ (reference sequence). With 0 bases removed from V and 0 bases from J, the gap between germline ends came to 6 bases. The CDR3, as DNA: TGTGCCAGCAGCTTAGCTGAAAGCTCCTATAATTCACCCCTCCACTTT. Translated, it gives CASSLAESSYNSPLHF.

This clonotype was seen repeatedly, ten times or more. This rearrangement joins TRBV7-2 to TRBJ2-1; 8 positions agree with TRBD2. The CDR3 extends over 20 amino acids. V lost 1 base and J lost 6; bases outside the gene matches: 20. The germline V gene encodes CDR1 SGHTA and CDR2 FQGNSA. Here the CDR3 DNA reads TGTGCCAGCAGCTTAGTGGATTTTTACGAATTGGGACTAGGATTCAATGAGCAGTTCTTC. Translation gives CASSLVDFYELGLGFNEQFF.

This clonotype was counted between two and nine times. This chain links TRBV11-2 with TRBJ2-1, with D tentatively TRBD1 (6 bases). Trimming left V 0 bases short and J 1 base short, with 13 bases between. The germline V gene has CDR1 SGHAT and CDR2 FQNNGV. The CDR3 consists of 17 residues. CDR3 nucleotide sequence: TGTGCCAGCAGCTTAGATACAGGGTTAAGGTCCTACAATGAGCAGTTCTTC. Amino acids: CASSLDTGLRSYNEQFF.

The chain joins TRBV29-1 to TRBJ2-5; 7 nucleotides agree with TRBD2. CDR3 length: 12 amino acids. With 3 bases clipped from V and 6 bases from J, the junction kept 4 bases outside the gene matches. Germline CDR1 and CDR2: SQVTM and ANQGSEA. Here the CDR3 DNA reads TGCAGCGTTGAGGGAGGGGCGCAGACCCAGTACTTC. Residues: CSVEGGAQTQYF.

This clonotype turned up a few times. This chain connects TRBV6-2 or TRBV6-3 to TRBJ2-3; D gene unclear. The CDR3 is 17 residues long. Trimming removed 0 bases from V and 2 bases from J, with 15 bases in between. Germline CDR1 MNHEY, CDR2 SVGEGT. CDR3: CASSYSRESEATDTQYF. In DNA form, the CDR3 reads TGTGCCAGCAGTTACTCAAGAGAAAGCGAGGCCACAGATACGCAGTATTTT.

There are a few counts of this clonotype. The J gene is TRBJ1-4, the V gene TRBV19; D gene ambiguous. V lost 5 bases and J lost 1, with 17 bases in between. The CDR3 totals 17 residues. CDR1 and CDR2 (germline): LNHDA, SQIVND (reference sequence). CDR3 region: CASSLPGLRRTNEKLFF. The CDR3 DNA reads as TGTGCCAGTAGTCTCCCAGGACTTAGACGAACTAATGAAAAACTGTTTTTT.

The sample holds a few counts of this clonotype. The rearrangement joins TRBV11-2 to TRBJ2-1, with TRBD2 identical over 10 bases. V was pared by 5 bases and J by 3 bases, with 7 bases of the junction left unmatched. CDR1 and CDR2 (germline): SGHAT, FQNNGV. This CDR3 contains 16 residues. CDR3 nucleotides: TGTGCCAGCAGCCCTCAAGCGGGGGGGAACTACAATGAGCAGTTCTTC. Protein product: CASSPQAGGNYNEQFF.

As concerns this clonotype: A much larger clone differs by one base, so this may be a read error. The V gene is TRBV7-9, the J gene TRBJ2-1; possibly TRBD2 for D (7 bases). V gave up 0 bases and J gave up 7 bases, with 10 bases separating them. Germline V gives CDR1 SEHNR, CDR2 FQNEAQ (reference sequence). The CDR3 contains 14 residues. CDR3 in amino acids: CASSLAGGQNEQFF. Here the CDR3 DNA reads TGTGCCAGCAGCTTAGCGGGGGGGCAGAATGAGCAGTTCTTC.

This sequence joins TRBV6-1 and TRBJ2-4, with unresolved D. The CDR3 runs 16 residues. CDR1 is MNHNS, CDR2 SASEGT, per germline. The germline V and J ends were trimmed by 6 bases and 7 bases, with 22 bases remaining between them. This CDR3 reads CASSGINRALGNIQYF. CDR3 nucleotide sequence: TGTGCCAGCAGCGGAATTAACCGGGCTTTGGGGAACATTCAGTACTTC.

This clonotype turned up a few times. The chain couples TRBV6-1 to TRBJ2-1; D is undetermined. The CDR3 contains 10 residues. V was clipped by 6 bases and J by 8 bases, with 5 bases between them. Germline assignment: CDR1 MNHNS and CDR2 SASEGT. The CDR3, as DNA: TGTGCCAGCAGGAGAGATGAGCAGTTCTTC. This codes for CASRRDEQFF.

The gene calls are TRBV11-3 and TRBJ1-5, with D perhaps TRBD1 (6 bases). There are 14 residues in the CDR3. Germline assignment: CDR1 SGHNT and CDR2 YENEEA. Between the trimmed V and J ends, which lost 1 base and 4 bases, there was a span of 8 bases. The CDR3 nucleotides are TGTGCCAGCAGCTTAGCGGGACATAATCAGCCCCAGCATTTT. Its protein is CASSLAGHNQPQHF.

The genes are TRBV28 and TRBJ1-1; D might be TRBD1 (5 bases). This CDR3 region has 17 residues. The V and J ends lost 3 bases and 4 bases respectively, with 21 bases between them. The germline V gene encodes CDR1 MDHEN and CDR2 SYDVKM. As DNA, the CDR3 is TGTGCCAGCAGTTTCTCCGGGGCGGTGTTGGATGTCACTGAAGCTTTCTTT. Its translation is CASSFSGAVLDVTEAFF. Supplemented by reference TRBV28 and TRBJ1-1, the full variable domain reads DVKVTQSSRYLVKRTGEKVFLECVQDMDHENMFWYRQDPGLGLRLIYFSYDVKMKEKGDIPEGYSVSREKKERFSLILESASTNQTSMYLCASSFSGAVLDVTEAFFGQGTRLTVV.

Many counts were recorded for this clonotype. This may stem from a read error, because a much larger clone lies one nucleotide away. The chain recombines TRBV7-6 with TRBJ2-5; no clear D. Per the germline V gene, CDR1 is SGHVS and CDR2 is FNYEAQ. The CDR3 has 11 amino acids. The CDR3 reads CASSSQKTQYF. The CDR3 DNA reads TGTGCCAGCAGCTCCCAAAAGACCCAGTACTTC.

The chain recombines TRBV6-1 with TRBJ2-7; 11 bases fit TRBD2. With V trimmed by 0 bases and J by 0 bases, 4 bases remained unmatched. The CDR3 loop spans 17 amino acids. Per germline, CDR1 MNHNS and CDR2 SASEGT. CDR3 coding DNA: TGTGCCAGCAGTGAAGCGCTTCTAGCGGGGGGCTCCTACGAGCAGTACGTC. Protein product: CASSEALLAGGSYEQYV.

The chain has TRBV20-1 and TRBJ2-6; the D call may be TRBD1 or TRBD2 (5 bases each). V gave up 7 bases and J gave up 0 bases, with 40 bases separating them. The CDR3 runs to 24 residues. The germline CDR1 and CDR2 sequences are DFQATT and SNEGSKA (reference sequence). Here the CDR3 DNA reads TGCAGTGTCCCTCTGCCCGCGACTATACCGGGCCACAGGCCCTCTATCTCTGGGGCCAACGTCCTGACTTTC. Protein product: CSVPLPATIPGHRPSISGANVLTF.

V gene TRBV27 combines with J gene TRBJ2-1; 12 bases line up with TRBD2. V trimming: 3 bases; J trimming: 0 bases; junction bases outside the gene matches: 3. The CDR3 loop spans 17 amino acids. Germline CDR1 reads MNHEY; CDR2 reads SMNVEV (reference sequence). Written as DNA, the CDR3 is TGTGCCAGCAGTTTGACTAGCGGGGGATACTCCTACAATGAGCAGTTCTTC. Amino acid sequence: CASSLTSGGYSYNEQFF.

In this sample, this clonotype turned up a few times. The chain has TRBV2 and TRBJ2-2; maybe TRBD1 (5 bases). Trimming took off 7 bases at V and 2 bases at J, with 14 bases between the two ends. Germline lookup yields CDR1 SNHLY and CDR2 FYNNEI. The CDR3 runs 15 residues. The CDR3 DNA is TGTGCCAGCACCAAAGAGACAGATAACACCGGGGAGCTGTTTTTT. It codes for CASTKETDNTGELFF.

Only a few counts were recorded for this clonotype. The CDR3 protein is CASSLIRDREEKLFF. The CDR3 DNA sequence: TGTGCCAGCAGTTTAATCCGGGACAGGGAAGAAAAACTGTTTTTT. The chain employs TRBV28 and TRBJ1-4; 9 positions agree with TRBD1. The ends lost 2 bases at V and 8 bases at J; junction bases unmatched: 6. The CDR3 runs 15 residues. CDR1 and CDR2 from the germline V gene are MDHEN and SYDVKM.

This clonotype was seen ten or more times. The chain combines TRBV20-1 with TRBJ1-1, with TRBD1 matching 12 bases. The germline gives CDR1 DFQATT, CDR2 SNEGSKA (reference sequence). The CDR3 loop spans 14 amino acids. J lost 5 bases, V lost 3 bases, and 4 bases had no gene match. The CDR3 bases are TGCAGTGCTAGGGGGACAGGGGGCTGGACTGAAGCTTTCTTT. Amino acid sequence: CSARGTGGWTEAFF.

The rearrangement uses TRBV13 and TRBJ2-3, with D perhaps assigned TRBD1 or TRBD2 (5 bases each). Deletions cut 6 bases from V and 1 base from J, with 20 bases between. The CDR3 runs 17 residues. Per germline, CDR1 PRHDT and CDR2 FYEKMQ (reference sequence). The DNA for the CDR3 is TGTGCCAGCAGTTCAGACGGGACCCCCCTTCGCACAGATACGCAGTATTTT. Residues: CASSSDGTPLRTDTQYF.

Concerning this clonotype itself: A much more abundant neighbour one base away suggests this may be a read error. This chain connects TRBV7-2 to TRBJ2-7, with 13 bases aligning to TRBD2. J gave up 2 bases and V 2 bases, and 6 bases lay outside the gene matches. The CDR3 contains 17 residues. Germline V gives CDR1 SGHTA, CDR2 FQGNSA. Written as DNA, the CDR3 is TGTGCCAGCAGCTTAAAACTAGCGGGGGGGTACGCCTACGAGCAGTACTTC. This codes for CASSLKLAGGYAYEQYF.

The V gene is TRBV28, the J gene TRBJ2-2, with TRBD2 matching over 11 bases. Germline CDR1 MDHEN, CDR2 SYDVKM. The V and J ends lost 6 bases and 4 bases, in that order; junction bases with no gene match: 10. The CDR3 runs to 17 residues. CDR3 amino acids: CASSPIAGGRGTGELFF. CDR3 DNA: TGTGCCAGCAGCCCCATAGCGGGGGGGCGAGGCACCGGGGAGCTGTTTTTT.

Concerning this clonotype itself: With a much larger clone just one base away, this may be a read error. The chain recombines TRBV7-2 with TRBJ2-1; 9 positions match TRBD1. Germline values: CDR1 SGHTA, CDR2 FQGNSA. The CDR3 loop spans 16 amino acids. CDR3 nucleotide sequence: TGTGTCAGCAGCTTAGGGGACAGGGCCGATTACAATGAGCAGTTCTTC. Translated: CVSSLGDRADYNEQFF.

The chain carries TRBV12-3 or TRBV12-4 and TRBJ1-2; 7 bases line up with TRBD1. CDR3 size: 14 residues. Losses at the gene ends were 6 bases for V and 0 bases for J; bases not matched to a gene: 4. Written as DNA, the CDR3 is TGTGCCAGCAGAGCCGGGACAGCTAACTATGGCTACACCTTC. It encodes CASRAGTANYGYTF.

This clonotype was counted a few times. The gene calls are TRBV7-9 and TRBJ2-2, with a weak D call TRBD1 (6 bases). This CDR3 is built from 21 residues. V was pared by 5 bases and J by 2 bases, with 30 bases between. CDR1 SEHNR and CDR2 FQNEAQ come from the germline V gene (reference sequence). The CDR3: CASSRPTINNRPGVNTGELFF. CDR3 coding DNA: TGTGCCAGCAGCCGACCCACTATAAACAATCGTCCAGGGGTTAACACCGGGGAGCTGTTTTTT.

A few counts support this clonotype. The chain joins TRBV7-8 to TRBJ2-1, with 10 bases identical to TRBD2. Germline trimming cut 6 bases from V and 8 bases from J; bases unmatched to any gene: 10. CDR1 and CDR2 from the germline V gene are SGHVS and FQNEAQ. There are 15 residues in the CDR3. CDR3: CASSIPSGGWDEQFF. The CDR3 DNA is TGTGCCAGCAGTATCCCTAGCGGGGGTTGGGATGAGCAGTTCTTC. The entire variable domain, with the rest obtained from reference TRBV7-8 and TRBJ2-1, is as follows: GAGVSQSPRYKVAKRGQDVALRCDPISGHVSLFWYQQALGQGPEFLTYFQNEAQLDKSGLPSDRFFAERPEGSVSTLKIQRTQQEDSAVYLCASSIPSGGWDEQFFGPGTRLTVL.

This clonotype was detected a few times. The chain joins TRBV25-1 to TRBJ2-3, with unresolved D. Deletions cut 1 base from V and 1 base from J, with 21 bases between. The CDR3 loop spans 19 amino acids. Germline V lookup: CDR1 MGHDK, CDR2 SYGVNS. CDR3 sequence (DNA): TGTGCCAGCAGTGAATGGCCCCGGGCGGAGCAGCTAGGCACAGATACGCAGTATTTT. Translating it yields CASSEWPRAEQLGTDTQYF. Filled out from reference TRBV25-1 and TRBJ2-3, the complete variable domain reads EADIYQTPRYLVIGTGKKITLECSQTMGHDKMYWYQQDPGMELHLIHYSYGVNSTEKGDLSSESTVSRIRTEHFPLTLESARPSHTSQYLCASSEWPRAEQLGTDTQYFGPGTRLTVL.

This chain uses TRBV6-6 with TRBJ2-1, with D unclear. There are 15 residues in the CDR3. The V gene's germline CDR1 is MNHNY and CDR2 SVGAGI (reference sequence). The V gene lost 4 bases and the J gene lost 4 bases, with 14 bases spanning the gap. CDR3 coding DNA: TGTGCCAGCAGTTTGACATCGAACACTTACAATGAGCAGTTCTTC. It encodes CASSLTSNTYNEQFF.

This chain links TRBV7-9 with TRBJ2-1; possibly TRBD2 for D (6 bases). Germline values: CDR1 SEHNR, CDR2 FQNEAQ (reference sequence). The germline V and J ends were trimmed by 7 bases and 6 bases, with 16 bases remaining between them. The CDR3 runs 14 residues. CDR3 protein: CASTPTGLFNEQFF. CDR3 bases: TGTGCCAGCACCCCTACCGGACTATTCAATGAGCAGTTCTTC.